The clone carrying this T cell receptor beta chain was found a few times. Authors' analysis steps: Using reference gene primer amplification, nucleated cell counts were estimated. Only in-frame clones appear in the TCRdb table, and some are missing; sequencing was by immunoSEQ multiplex PCR. V, J and clone size are taken as reported in that table, and D and trimming were inferred from the DNA itself. Among under 200,000 clones listed, almost 90% were seen once. This entry is derived from a study of blood T cell repertoires in COVID-19. Study-level information: Samples taken during acute and convalescent COVID-19 were collected in the United States, Italy and Spain. PBMCs, B-cell-depleted T cells, or T cells were the source of the cDNA or gDNA that made up the material.

The CDR3 has 19 amino acids. Trimming at V came to 0 bases and at J to 5 bases, leaving 15 bases not matched to a gene. Germline V gives CDR1 LNHNV, CDR2 YYDKDF (reference sequence). This clonotype was sampled from a man younger than 35 with active or convalescent COVID-19. The chain links TRBV15 to TRBJ1-2, with 10 positions matching TRBD1. The sequenced sample was peripheral blood. The CDR3 spells CATSRDPGTGAFFWYGYTF. The CDR3 coding sequence is TGTGCCACCAGCAGAGATCCCGGGACAGGGGCCTTCTTTTGGTATGGCTACACCTTC. Together with reference TRBV15 and TRBJ1-2, the CDR3 gives the full variable domain: DAMVIQNPRYQVTQFGKPVTLSCSQTLNHNVMYWYQQKSSQAPKLLFHYYDKDFNNEADTPDNFQSRRPNTSFCFLDIRSPGLGDTAMYLCATSRDPGTGAFFWYGYTFGSGTRLTVV.